This paragraph reports one T cell receptor (beta chain). This table comes from immunoSEQ multiplex PCR, and its TCRdb copy is limited to in-frame clones, with some not included. Among 130,000 to 150,000 clones, approximately 80% were seen once, and the ten largest hold roughly 8.4%. The sample comes from a study of blood T cell repertoires in COVID-19. V was trimmed by 10 bases and J by 5 bases, leaving 20 bases between them. Looked up from germline, CDR1 is WNHNN and CDR2 is SYGVQD (reference sequence). This CDR3 is 14 amino acids long. The rearrangement uses TRBV10-1 and TRBJ1-1, with a possible D match to TRBD1 (5 bases). Sample: peripheral blood. The receptor was derived from a human donor with acute or convalescent COVID-19. The donor label of this sample is uncertain. The CDR3 reads CANPVGRGGTEAFF. The CDR3 DNA is TGCGCCAACCCCGTGGGTAGGGGTGGTACTGAAGCTTTCTTT.